This T cell receptor beta chain was identified in a study of blood T cell repertoires in COVID-19. Overall study context: Both acute and convalescent COVID-19 samples were obtained from the United States, Italy and Spain. The cDNA or gDNA used as material had been derived from T cells, B-cell-depleted T cells, or PBMCs.

Sequencing used immunoSEQ multiplex PCR; TCRdb keeps in-frame clones, though not all of them. Here the sample spans roughly 130,000 clones, 84% being singletons. Sequences were obtained from peripheral blood. The source of this sequence is a woman aged 25-40 years who had recovered from COVID-19.

This CDR3 is CASSLSQGPTDTQYF. CDR3 nucleotide sequence: TGTGCCAGCAGTCTCTCTCAGGGTCCCACAGATACGCAGTATTTT. The chain uses TRBV6-4 and TRBJ2-3, with a weak D call TRBD1 (5 bases). Trimming removed 5 bases at V and 2 bases at J, with 14 bases between. This CDR3 comprises 15 residues. Germline lookup yields CDR1 MRHNA and CDR2 SNTAGT.